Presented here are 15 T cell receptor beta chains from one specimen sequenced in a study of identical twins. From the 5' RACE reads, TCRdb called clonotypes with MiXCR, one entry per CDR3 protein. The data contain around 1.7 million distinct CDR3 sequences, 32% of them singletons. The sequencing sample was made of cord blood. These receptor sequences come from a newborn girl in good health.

Here the CDR3 DNA reads TGTGCCAGCACGGGGGGGCCTGCAGATACGCAGTATTTT. This gives the protein CASTGGPADTQYF. This chain connects TRBV12-3 or TRBV12-4 to TRBJ2-3; 8 nucleotides align to TRBD2. V dropped 7 bases and J dropped 4; count of bases not matched to a gene: 4. This CDR3 has 13 residues.

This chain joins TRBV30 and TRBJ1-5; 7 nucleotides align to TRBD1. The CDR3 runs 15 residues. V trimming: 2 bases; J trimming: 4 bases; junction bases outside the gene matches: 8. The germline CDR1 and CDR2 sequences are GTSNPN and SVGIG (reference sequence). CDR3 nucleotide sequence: TGTGCCTGGAGTCCTAAGACAGGGCCAAATCAGCCCCAGCATTTT. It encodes CAWSPKTGPNQPQHF.

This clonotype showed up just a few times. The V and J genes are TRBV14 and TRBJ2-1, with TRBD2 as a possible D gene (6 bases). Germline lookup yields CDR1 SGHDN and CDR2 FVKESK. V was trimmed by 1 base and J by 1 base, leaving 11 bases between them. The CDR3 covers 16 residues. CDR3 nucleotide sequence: TGTGCCAGCAGCCAAGGGGGACTGGATTCCTACAATGAGCAGTTCTTC. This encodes CASSQGGLDSYNEQFF.

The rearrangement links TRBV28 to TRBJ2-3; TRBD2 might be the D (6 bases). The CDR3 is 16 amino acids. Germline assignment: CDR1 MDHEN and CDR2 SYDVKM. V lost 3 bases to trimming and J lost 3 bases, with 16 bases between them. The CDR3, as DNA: TGTGCCAGCAGTTTCGGGACTCCGAGGACTACAGATACGCAGTATTTT. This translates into CASSFGTPRTTDTQYF.

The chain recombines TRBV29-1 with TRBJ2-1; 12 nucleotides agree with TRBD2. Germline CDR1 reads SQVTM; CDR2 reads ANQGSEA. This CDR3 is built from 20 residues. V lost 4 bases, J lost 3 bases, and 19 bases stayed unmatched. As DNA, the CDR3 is TGCAGCGTTGTATCCGGAGGACTAGCGGGATCAGGGGGTGGCTACAATGAGCAGTTCTTC. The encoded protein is CSVVSGGLAGSGGGYNEQFF.

The CDR3 sequence is CASSHYLGSTDTQYF. CDR3 sequence (DNA): TGTGCCAGCAGCCACTATCTAGGAAGCACAGATACGCAGTATTTT. The rearrangement joins TRBV7-2 to TRBJ2-3, with D uncertain. Trimming shortened V by 5 bases and J by 0 bases, and 12 bases separated the two germline ends. CDR1 and CDR2 from the germline V gene are SGHTA and FQGNSA. The CDR3 length is 15 residues.

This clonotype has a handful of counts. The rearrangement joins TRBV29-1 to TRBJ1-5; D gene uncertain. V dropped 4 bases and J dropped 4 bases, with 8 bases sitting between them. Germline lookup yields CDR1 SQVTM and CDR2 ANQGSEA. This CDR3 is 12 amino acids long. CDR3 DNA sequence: TGCAGCGTTGGCAACCGTAATCAGCCCCAGCATTTT. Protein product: CSVGNRNQPQHF.

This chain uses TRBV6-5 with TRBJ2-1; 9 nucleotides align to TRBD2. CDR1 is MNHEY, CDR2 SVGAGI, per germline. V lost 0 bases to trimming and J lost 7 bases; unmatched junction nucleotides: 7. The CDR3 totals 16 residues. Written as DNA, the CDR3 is TGTGCCAGCAGTTACTCGTTTCTAGCGGGAACGAATGAGCAGTTCTTC. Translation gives CASSYSFLAGTNEQFF.

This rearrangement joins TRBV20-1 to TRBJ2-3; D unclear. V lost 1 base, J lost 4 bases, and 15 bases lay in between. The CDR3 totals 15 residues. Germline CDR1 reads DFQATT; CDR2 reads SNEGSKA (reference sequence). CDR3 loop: CSARATHLVADTQYF. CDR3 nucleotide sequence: TGCAGTGCTAGAGCGACTCACCTCGTGGCAGATACGCAGTATTTT.

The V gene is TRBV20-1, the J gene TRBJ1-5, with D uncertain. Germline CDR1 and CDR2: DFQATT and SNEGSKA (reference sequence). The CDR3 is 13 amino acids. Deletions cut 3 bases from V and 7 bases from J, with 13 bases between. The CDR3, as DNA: TGCAGTGCTAGGGGGAGATCGGCGCAGCCCCAGCATTTT. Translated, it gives CSARGRSAQPQHF.

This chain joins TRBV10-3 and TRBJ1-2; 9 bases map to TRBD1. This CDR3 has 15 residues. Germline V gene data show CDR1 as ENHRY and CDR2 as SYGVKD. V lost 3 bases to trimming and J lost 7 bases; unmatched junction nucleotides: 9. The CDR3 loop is CAISDSGTGGGGYTF. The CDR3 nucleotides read TGTGCCATCAGTGATTCGGGAACAGGGGGCGGTGGCTACACCTTC.

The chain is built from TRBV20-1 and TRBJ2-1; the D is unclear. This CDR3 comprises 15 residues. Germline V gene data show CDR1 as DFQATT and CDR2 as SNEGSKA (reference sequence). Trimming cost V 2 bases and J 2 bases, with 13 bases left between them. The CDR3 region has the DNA TGCAGTGCTAGAAGTAGCCGTGGCCCCTACAATGAGCAGTTCTTC. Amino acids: CSARSSRGPYNEQFF.

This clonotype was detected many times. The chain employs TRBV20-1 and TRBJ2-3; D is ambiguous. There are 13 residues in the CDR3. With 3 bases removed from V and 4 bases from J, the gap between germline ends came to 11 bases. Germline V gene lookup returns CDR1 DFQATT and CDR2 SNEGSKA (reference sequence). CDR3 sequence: CSASLLGPDTQYF. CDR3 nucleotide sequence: TGCAGTGCTAGTTTACTCGGGCCAGATACGCAGTATTTT.

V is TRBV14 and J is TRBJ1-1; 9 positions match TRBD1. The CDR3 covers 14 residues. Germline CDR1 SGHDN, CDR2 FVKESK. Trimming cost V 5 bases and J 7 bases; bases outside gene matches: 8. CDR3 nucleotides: TGTGCCAGCAGCACCAGACAGGGGGGTAGTGAAGCTTTCTTT. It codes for CASSTRQGGSEAFF.

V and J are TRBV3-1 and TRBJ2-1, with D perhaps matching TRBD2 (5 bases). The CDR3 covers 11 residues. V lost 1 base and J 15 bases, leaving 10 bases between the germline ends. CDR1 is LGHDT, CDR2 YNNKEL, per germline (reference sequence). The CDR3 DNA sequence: TGTGCCAGCAGCCAAGGAGGACTGGCGTTCTTC. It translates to CASSQGGLAFF.